This paragraph covers one T cell receptor beta chain sequence. These data come from a study of shared clonotypes between healthy human individuals. V gave up 5 bases and J gave up 3 bases, with 14 bases separating them. Germline V gene lookup returns CDR1 SGHTA and CDR2 FQGNSA. This CDR3 spans 14 amino acids. TCRdb's copy holds only in-frame clones and misses some; the assay was immunoSEQ multiplex PCR. The sample lists hundreds of thousands of clones; around 73% were seen once. The sequencing sample was made of memory CD4+ T cells sorted from blood. The subset was: CD45RA-negative fraction. The chain has TRBV7-2 and TRBJ2-7; D may be TRBD2 (6 bases). The sequence derives from a woman aged 25 to 39 in good health. The CDR3 protein is CASSHRASDYEQYF. CDR3 coding DNA: TGTGCCAGCAGCCATCGGGCTAGCGACTACGAGCAGTACTTC.